This T cell receptor beta chain emerged from a study of naive and memory T cell subsets. An equimolar mix of two oligonucleotides served as the beta constant-region primer for TRBC1 and TRBC2. The ligated cDNA underwent four PCR rounds using SP2 and nested alpha and beta constant-region primers. Ligation attached a single-stranded oligonucleotide with a 12-nucleotide UMI and the SP2 primer to the cDNA 3' end. TCRdb fed the UMI-ligation and nested PCR reads into MiXCR, producing one record per CDR3 protein. The sample records more than 95,000 distinct CDR3 sequences, around 13% being singletons. V was clipped by 7 bases and J by 2 bases, with 18 bases between them. CDR3 length: 16 residues. General study results and limits: A few larger clonotypes appeared in naive repertoires, especially CD8, possibly memory cells re-expressing CD45RA.

The sample holds many counts of this clonotype. What it binds is not known. The sample taken for sequencing was naive CD8+ T cells from blood. This chain uses TRBV12-3 or TRBV12-4 with TRBJ2-1, with a tentative D call TRBD2 (5 bases). This TCR was sampled from a human donor in good health. CDR3 DNA sequence: TGTGCCAGCATCAAGAAGGCGGACTCAACCTACAATGAGCAGTTCTTC. Translated: CASIKKADSTYNEQFF.